This T cell receptor beta chain was captured by sequencing in a study of blood T cell repertoires in COVID-19. In the study overall: The origin of the acute and convalescent COVID-19 samples was the United States, Italy and Spain.

The ends were cut back, 5 bases at V and 8 bases at J, with 13 bases in the middle. Germline-derived CDR1 and CDR2 are SGHNT and YENEEA. The CDR3 totals 13 residues. Living in 25 or so US areas, the participants were between roughly 18 and 89 years of age. Assignments of participants to cohorts depended upon their own reported clinical history. In the study's own analysis: Reference gene primer amplification yielded estimated nucleated cell counts. Sequencing was performed with immunoSEQ multiplex PCR; in TCRdb, only in-frame clones are kept and a portion is missing. Clone size and the V and J calls come from that table; the DNA yielded D and trimming. The table lists 250,000 to 400,000 clones, about nine tenths of them singletons.

This TCR derives from a man aged 55 to 70 who had recovered from COVID-19. Sequencing was done on a sample of PBMCs or T cells enriched from blood (not recorded which). The chain carries TRBV11-3 and TRBJ2-1; D might be TRBD1 (5 bases). The CDR3 DNA reads as TGTGCCAGCAGCATTAGGGGCACGGATGAGCAGTTCTTC. As protein: CASSIRGTDEQFF.